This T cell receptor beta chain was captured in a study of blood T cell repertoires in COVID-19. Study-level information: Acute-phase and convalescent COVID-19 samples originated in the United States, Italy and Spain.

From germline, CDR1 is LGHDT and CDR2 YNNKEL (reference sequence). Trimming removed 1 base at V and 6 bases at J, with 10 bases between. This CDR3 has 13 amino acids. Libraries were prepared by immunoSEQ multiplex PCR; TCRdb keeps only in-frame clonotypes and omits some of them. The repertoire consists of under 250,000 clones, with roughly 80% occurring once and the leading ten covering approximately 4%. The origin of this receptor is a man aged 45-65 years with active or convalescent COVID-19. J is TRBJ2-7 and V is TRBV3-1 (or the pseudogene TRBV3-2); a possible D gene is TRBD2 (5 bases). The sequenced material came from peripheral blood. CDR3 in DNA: TGTGCCAGCAGCCAAGTTATAGGGAGCGAGCAGTACTTC. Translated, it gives CASSQVIGSEQYF.